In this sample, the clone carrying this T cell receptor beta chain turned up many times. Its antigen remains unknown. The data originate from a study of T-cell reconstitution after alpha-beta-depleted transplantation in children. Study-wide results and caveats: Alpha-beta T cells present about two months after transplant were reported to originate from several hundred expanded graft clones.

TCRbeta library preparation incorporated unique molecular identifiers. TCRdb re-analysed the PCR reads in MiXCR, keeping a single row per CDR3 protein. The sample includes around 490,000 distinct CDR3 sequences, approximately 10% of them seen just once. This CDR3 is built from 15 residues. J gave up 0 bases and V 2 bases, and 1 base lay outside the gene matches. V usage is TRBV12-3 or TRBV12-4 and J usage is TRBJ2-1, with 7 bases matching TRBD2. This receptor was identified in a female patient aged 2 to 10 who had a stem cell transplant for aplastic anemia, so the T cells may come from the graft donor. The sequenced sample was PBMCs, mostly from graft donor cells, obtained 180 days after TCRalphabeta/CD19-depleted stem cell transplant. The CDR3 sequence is CASSLWGGSYNEQFF. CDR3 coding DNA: TGTGCCAGCAGTTTATGGGGGGGCTCCTACAATGAGCAGTTCTTC.